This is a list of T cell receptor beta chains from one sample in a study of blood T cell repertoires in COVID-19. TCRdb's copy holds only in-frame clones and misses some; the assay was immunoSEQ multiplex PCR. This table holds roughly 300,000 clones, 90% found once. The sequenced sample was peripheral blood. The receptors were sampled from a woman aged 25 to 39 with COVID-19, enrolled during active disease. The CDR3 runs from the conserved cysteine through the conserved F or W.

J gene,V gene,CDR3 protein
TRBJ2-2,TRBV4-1,CASSQDALPRGMDTGELFF
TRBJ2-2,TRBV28,CASSRQGSNTGELFF
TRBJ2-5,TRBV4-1,CASSQLGPGVRRETQYF
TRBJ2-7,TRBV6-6,CASSYSTGSNEQYF
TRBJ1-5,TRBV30,CAWTGGQRNQPQHF
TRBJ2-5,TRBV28,CASSRSGTETQYF
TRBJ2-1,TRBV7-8,CASSPWTGSYNEQFF
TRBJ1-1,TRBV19,CASSIAAGAIGTEAFF
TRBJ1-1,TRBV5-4,CASSLVQGGTEAFF
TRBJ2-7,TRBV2,CASKRDYEQYF